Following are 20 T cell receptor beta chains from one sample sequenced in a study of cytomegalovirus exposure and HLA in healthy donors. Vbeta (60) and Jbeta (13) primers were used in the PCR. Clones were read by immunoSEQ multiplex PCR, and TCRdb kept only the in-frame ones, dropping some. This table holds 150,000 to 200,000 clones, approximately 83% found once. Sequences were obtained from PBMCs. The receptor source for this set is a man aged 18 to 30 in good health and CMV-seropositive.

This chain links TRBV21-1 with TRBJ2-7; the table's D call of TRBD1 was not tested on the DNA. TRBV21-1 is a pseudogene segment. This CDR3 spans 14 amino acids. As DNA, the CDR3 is TGTGCCAGCAGCAAAGAACAGGGGGCGTACGAGCAGTACTTC. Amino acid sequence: CASSKEQGAYEQYF.

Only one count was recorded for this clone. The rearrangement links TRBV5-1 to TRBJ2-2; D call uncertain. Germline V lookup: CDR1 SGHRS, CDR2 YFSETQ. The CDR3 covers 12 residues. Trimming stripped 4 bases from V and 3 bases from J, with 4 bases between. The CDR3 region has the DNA TGCGCCAGCAGCCGGGACACCGGGGAGCTGTTTTTT. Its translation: CASSRDTGELFF.

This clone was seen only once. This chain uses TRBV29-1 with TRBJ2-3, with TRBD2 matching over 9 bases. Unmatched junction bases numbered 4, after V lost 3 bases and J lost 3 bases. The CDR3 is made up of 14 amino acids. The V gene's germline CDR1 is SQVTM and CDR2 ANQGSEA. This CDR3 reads CSVDPSGVTDTQYF. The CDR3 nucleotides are TGCAGCGTTGATCCTAGCGGGGTTACAGATACGCAGTATTTT.

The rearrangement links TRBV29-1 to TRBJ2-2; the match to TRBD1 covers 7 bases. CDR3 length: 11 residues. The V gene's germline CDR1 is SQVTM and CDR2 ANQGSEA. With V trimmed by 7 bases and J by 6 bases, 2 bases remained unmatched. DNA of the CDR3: TGCAGCGCTGGGACAGCCGGGGAGCTGTTTTTT. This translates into CSAGTAGELFF.

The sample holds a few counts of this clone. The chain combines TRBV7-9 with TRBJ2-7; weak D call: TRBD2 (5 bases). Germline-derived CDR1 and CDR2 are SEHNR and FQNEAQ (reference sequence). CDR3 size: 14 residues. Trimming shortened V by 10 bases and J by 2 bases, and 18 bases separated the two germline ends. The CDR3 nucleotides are TGTGCCACCGGGGTTAACAGAGCACCCTACGAGCAGTACTTC. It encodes CATGVNRAPYEQYF.

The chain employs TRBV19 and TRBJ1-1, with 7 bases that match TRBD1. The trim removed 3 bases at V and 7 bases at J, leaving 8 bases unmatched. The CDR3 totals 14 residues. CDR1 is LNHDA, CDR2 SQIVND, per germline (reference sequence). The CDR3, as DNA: TGTGCCAGTAGTATTACAGGGGTGGGTAATGAAGCTTTCTTT. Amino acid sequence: CASSITGVGNEAFF.

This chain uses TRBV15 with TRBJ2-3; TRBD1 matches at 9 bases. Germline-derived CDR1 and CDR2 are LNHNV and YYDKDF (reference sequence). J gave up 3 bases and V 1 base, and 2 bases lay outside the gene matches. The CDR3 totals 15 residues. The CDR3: CATSRGDRATDTQYF. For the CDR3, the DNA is TGTGCCACCAGCAGAGGGGACAGGGCTACAGATACGCAGTATTTT.

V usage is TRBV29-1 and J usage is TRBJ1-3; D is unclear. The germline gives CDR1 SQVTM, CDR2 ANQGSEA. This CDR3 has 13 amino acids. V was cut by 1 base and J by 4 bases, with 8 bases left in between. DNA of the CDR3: TGCAGCGTTGAAGGGCAGGTCGGAAACACCATATATTTT. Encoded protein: CSVEGQVGNTIYF.

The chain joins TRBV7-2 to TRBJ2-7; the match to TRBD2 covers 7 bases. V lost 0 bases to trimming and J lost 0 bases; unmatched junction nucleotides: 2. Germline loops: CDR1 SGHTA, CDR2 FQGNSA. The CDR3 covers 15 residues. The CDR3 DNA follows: TGTGCCAGCAGCTTAGCGGGGGGGAGCTCCTACGAGCAGTACTTC. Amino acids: CASSLAGGSSYEQYF.

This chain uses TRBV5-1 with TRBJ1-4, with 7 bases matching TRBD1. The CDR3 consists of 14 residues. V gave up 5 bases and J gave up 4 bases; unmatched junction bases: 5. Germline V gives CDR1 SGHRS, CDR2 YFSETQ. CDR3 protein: CASRPGQINEKLFF. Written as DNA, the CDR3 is TGCGCCAGCAGACCGGGACAGATTAATGAAAAACTGTTTTTT. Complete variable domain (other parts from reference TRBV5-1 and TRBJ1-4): KAGVTQTPRYLIKTRGQQVTLSCSPISGHRSVSWYQQTPGQGLQFLFEYFSETQRNKGNFPGRFSGRQFSNSRSEMNVSTLELGDSALYLCASRPGQINEKLFFGSGTQLSVL.

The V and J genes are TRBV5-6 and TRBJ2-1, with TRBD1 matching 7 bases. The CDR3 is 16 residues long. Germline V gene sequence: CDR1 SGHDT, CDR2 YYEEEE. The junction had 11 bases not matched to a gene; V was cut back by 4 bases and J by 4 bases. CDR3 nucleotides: TGTGCCAGCAGCCATAGACAGGGCGTCAGGTACAATGAGCAGTTCTTC. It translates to CASSHRQGVRYNEQFF. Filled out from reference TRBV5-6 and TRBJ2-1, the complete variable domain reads DAGVTQSPTHLIKTRGQQVTLRCSPKSGHDTVSWYQQALGQGPQFIFQYYEEEERQRGNFPDRFSGHQFPNYSSELNVNALLLGDSALYLCASSHRQGVRYNEQFFGPGTRLTVL.

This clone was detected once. CDR3 nucleotide sequence: TGTGCCAGCAGCCCAGCGGGGGGGCCTGCCGGGGAGCTGTTTTTT. Translation: CASSPAGGPAGELFF. J is TRBJ2-2 and V is TRBV6-5; 10 bases fit TRBD2. Germline V gives CDR1 MNHEY, CDR2 SVGAGI. V shed 6 bases, J shed 6 bases, and the junction held 7 bases outside the gene matches. The CDR3 spans 15 residues.

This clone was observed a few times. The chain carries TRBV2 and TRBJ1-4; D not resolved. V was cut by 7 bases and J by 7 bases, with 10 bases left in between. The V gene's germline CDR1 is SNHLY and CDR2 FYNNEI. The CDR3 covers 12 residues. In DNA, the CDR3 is TGTGCCAGCAACAGTCTCCGTGAAAAACTGTTTTTT. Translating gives CASNSLREKLFF.

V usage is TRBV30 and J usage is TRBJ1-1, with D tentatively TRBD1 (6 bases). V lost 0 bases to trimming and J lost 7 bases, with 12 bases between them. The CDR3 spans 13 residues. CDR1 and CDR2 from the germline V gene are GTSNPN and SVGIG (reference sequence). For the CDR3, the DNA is TGTGCCTGGAGTGTGGACAGCATATTTGAAGCTTTCTTT. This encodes CAWSVDSIFEAFF.

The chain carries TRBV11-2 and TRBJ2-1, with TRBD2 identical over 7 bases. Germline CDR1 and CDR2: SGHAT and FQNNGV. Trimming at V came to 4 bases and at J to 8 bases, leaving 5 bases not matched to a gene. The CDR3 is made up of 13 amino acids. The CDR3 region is CASSSTSSHEQFF. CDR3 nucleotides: TGTGCCAGCAGCTCGACTAGCAGCCATGAGCAGTTCTTC.

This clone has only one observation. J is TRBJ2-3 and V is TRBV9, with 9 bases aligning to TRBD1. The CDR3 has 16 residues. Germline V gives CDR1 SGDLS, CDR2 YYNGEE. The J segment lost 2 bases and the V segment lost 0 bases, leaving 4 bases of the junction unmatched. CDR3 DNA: TGTGCCAGCAGCGTAGTAGGGACAGGGTTCACAGATACGCAGTATTTT. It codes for CASSVVGTGFTDTQYF. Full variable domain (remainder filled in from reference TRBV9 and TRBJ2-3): DSGVTQTPKHLITATGQRVTLRCSPRSGDLSVYWYQQSLDQGLQFLIQYYNGEERAKGNILERFSAQQFPDLHSELNLSSLELGDSALYFCASSVVGTGFTDTQYFGPGTRLTVL.

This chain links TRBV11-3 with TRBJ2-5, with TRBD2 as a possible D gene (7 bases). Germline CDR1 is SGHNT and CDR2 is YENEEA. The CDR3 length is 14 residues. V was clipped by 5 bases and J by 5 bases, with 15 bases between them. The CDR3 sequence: CASSPGGLSETQYF. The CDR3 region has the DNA TGTGCCAGCAGCCCCGGGGGGCTGAGTGAGACCCAGTACTTC.

The CDR3 region is CASSLNARSYEQYF. In DNA, the CDR3 is TGCGCCAGCAGCTTGAACGCCAGGTCCTACGAGCAGTACTTC. This rearrangement joins TRBV5-1 to TRBJ2-7; no definite D call. The CDR3 length is 14 residues. The V and J ends lost 1 base and 1 base respectively, with 9 bases between them. Per the germline V gene, CDR1 is SGHRS and CDR2 is YFSETQ.

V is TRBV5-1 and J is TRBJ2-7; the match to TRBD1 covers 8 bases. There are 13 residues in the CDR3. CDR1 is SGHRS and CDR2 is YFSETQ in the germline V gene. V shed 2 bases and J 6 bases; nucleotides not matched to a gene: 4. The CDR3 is CASSLDRGSEQYF. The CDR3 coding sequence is TGCGCCAGCAGCTTAGACAGGGGAAGCGAGCAGTACTTC.

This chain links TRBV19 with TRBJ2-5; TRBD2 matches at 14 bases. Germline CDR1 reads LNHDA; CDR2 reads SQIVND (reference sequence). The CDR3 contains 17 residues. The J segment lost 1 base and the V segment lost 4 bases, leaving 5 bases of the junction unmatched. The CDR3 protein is CASSKGLAGVTQETQYF. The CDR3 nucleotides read TGTGCCAGTAGTAAGGGACTAGCGGGGGTAACCCAAGAGACCCAGTACTTC.